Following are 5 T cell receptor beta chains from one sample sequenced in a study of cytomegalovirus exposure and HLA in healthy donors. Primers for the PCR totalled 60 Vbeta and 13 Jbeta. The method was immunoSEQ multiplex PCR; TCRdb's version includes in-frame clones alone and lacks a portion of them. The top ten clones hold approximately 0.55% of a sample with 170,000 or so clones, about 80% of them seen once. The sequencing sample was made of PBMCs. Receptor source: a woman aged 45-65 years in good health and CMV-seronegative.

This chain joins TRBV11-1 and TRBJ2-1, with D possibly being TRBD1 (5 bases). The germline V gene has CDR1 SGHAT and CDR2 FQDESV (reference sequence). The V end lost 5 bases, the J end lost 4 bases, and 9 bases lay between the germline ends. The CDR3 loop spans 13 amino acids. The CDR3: CASSRGQYNEQFF. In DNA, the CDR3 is TGTGCCAGCAGCAGGGGCCAGTACAATGAGCAGTTCTTC.

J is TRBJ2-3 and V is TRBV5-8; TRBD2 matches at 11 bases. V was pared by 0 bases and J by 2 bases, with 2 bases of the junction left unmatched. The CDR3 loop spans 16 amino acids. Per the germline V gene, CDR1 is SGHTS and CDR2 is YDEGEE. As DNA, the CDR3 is TGTGCCAGCAGCTTGGGACTAGCGGGACCCACAGATACGCAGTATTTT. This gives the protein CASSLGLAGPTDTQYF.

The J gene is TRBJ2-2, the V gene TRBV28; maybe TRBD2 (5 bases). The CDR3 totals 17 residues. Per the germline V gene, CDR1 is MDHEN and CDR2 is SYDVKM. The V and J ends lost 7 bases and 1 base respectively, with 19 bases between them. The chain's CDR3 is CASNYGHPGRNTGELFF. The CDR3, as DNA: TGTGCCAGCAATTATGGCCATCCGGGGAGGAACACCGGGGAGCTGTTTTTT.

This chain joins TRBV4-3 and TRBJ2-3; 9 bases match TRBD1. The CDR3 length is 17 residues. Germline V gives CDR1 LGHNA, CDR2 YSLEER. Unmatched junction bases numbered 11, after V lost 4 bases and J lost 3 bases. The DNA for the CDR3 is TGCGCCAGCAGCCCTACCGGGACAGGGTTATTTACAGATACGCAGTATTTT. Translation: CASSPTGTGLFTDTQYF.

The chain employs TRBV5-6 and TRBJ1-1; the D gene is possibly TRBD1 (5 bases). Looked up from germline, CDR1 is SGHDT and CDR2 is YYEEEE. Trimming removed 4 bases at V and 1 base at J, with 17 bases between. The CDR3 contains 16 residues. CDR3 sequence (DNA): TGTGCCAGCAGCGTCGGGGGAAGAGGCAAGAACACTGAAGCTTTCTTT. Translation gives CASSVGGRGKNTEAFF.